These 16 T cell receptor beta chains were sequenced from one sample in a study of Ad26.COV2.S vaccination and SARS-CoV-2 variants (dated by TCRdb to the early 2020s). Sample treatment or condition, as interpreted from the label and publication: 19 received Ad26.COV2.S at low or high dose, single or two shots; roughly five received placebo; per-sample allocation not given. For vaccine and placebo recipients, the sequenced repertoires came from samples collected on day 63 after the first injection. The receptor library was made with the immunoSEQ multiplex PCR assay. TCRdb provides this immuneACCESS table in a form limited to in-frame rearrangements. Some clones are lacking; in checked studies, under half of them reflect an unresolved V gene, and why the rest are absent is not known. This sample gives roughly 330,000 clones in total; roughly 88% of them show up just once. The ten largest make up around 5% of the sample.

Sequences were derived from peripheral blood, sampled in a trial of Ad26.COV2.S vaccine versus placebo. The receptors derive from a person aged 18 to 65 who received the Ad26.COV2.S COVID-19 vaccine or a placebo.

CDR3 loop: CASSQVRTPTYEQYF. CDR3 nucleotide sequence: TGCGCCAGCAGCCAAGTGAGAACACCGACCTACGAGCAGTACTTC. V gene TRBV4-3 combines with J gene TRBJ2-7; D not certain. The CDR3 sequence is 15 residues long. Germline CDR1 reads LGHNA; CDR2 reads YSLEER. The V end lost 1 base, the J end lost 2 bases, and 12 bases lay between the germline ends.

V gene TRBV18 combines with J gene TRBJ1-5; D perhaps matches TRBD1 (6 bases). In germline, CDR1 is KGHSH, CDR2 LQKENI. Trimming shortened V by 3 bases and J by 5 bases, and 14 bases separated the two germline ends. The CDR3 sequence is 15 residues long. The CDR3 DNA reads TGTGCCAGCTCACCGAATGGGCAGGGGTATCAGCCCCAGCATTTT. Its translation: CASSPNGQGYQPQHF.

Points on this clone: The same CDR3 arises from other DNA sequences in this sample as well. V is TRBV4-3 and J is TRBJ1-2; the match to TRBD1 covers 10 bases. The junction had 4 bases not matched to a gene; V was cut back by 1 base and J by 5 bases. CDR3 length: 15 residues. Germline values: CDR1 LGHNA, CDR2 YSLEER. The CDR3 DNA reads TGCGCCAGCAGCCAAGGACAGGGGGCATATTATGGCTACACCTTC. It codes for CASSQGQGAYYGYTF.

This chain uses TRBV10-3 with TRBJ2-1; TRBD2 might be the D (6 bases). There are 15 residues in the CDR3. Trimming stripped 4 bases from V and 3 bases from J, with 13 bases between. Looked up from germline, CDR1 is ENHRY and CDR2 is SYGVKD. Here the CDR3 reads CAISGRGNSYNEQFF. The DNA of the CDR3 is TGTGCCATCAGTGGGCGGGGAAACAGCTACAATGAGCAGTTCTTC.

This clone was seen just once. CDR3 nucleotides: TGTGCCAGCAGTTACTTGGAATTTGGCGAGCAGTACGTC. Translation: CASSYLEFGEQYV. The V call is TRBV6-2 or TRBV6-3, the J call TRBJ2-7; D is uncertain. V was cut by 1 base and J by 6 bases, with 10 bases left in between. This CDR3 comprises 13 residues. Germline CDR1 is MNHEY and CDR2 is SVGEGT.

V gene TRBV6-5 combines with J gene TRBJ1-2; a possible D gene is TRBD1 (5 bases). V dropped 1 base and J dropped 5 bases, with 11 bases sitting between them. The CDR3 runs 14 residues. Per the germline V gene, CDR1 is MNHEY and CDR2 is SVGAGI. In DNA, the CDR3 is TGTGCCAGCAGTTACTTGGAAAAGGGGTATGGCTACACCTTC. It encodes CASSYLEKGYGYTF.

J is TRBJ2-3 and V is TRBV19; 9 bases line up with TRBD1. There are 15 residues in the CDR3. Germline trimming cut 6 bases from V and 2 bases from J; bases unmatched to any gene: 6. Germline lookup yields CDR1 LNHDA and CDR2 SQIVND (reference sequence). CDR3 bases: TGTGCCAGTAGCCTACAGGGGGCTATCACAGATACGCAGTATTTT. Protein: CASSLQGAITDTQYF.

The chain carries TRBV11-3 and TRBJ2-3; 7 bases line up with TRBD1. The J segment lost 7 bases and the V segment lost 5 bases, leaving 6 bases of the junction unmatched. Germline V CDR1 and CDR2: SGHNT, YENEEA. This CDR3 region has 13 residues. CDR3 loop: CASSPGTENTQYF. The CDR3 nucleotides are TGTGCCAGCAGCCCTGGGACAGAAAATACGCAGTATTTT.

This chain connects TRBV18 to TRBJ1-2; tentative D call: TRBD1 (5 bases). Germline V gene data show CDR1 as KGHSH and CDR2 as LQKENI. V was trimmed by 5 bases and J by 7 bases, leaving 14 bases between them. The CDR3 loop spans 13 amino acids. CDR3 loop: CASSELEGSGYTF. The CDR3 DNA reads TGTGCCAGCTCAGAACTCGAGGGGTCTGGCTACACCTTC. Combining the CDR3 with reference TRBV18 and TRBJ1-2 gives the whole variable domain NAGVMQNPRHLVRRRGQEARLRCSPMKGHSHVYWYRQLPEEGLKFMVYLQKENIIDESGMPKERFSAEFPKEGPSILRIQQVVRGDSAAYFCASSELEGSGYTFGSGTRLTVV.

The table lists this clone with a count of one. The CDR3, as DNA: TGTGCCAGCAGCTTACTTTCCCAAAGAACCCAGTACTTC. The encoded protein is CASSLLSQRTQYF. This chain uses TRBV7-9 with TRBJ2-5; D is undetermined. The V gene lost 2 bases and the J gene lost 8 bases, with 12 bases spanning the gap. Per the germline V gene, CDR1 is SEHNR and CDR2 is FQNEAQ (reference sequence). This CDR3 has 13 amino acids. Full variable domain (missing parts from reference TRBV7-9 and TRBJ2-5): DTGVSQNPRHKITKRGQNVTFRCDPISEHNRLYWYRQTLGQGPEFLTYFQNEAQLEKSRLLSDRFSAERPKGSFSTLEIQRTEQGDSAMYLCASSLLSQRTQYFGPGTRLLVL.

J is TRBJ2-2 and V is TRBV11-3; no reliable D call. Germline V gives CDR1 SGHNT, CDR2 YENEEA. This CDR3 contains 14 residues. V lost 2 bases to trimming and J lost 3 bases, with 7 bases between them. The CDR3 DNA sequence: TGTGCCAGCAGCTTAACTGTTCACACCGGGGAGCTGTTTTTT. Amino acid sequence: CASSLTVHTGELFF.

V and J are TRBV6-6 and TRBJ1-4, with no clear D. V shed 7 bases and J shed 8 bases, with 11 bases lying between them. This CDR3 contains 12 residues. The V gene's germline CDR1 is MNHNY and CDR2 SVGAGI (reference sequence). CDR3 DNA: TGTGCCAGCACTAACGGACGGGAAAAACTGTTTTTT. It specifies CASTNGREKLFF.

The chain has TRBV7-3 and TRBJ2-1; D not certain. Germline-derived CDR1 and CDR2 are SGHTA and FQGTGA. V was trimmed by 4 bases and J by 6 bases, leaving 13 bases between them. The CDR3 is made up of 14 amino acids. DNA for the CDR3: TGTGCCAGCAGCTCCCATCCGGGCCCCAATGAGCAGTTCTTC. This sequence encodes CASSSHPGPNEQFF.

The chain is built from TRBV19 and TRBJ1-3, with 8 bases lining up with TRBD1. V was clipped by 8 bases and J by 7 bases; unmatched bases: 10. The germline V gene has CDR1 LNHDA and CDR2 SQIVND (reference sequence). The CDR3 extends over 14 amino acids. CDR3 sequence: CASHPTGAKNTIYF. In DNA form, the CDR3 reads TGTGCCAGTCACCCGACAGGGGCGAAGAACACCATATATTTT.

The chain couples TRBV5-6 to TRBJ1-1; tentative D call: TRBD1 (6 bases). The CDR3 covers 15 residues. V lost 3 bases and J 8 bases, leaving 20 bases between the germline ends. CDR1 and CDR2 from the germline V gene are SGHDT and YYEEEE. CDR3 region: CASSSRPGDSVEAFF. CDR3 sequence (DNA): TGTGCCAGCAGCTCGAGACCAGGGGATTCAGTCGAAGCTTTCTTT.

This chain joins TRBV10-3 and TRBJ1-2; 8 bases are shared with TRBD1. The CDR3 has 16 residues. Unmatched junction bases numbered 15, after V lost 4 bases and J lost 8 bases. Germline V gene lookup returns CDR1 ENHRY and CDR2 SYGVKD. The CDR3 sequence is CAISVASGFTGGGYTF. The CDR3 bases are TGTGCCATCAGTGTTGCGTCGGGGTTTACAGGGGGAGGCTACACCTTC.